This T cell receptor beta chain was recovered during a study of radiotherapy plus CTLA-4 blockade in lung cancer. About this clone itself: Its antigen is not known.

Lung cancer patients with chemo-refractory metastatic non-small-cell disease were given focal radiation plus CTLA-4 blockade with ipilimumab. From germline, CDR1 is SGHTA and CDR2 FQGNSA. The CDR3 consists of 14 residues. Between the trimmed V and J ends, which lost 1 base and 3 bases, there was a span of 9 bases. Libraries were prepared by immunoSEQ multiplex PCR; TCRdb keeps only in-frame clonotypes and omits some of them. The table includes roughly 88,000 clones, under 90% detected once. Broader study findings: The study found tumor-derived TCR clones expanded in blood after radiotherapy plus ipilimumab. According to reports, early shifts in blood T cell clones, alongside interferon-beta, forecast response most accurately.

The receptor was derived from a human donor with non-small cell lung cancer who had stable disease on radiotherapy plus ipilimumab. The sample here was peripheral blood, taken from a patient treated with radiotherapy plus ipilimumab. The rearrangement joins TRBV7-2 to TRBJ1-1; the D is unclear. The CDR3 bases are TGTGCCAGCAGCTTAGGGACGGGTTACACTGAAGCTTTCTTT. Translation: CASSLGTGYTEAFF.